The 26 T cell receptor beta chains listed next were all sequenced from one sample in a study of shared clonotypes between healthy human individuals. Profiling relied on immunoSEQ multiplex PCR, and the TCRdb table lists in-frame clones only, not all of them. The sample has about 2.4 million clones; roughly 93% are singletons. The sample taken for sequencing was naive CD4+ T cells from PBMCs. This sample's subset: CD45RA+ positively selected. The receptors derive from a man aged 18 to 30 in good health. Some clones in this sample may be carry-over from other donors' samples.

CDR3 DNA: TGCGCCAGCAGTGGGAGGGGCCGGGGTGGACAGCCCCAGCATTTT. Protein product: CASSGRGRGGQPQHF. V gene TRBV10-2 combines with J gene TRBJ1-5; D may be TRBD1 (5 bases). The CDR3 is 15 residues long. V lost 4 bases, J lost 7 bases, and 17 bases lay in between. CDR1 is WSHSY and CDR2 is SAAADI in the germline V gene.

This chain uses TRBV13 with TRBJ2-7, with 7 positions matching TRBD1. Germline V lookup: CDR1 PRHDT, CDR2 FYEKMQ (reference sequence). This CDR3 comprises 13 residues. The V segment lost 2 bases and the J segment 3 bases; nucleotides outside the gene matches: 1. CDR3 residues: CASSLNRGYEQYF. DNA for the CDR3: TGTGCCAGCAGCTTAAACAGGGGCTACGAGCAGTACTTC. Variable domain in full (rest from reference TRBV13 and TRBJ2-7): AAGVIQSPRHLIKEKRETATLKCYPIPRHDTVYWYQQGPGQDPQFLISFYEKMQSDKGSIPDRFSAQQFSDYHSELNMSSLELGDSALYFCASSLNRGYEQYFGPGTRLTVT.

The V call is TRBV2, the J call TRBJ1-4, with D uncertain. Trimming took off 1 base at V and 12 bases at J, with 12 bases between the two ends. The CDR3 spans 13 residues. From germline, CDR1 is SNHLY and CDR2 FYNNEI. The CDR3 region has the DNA TGTGCCAGCAGTGAAGGACCCCTGCGGGAACTGTTTTTT. This codes for CASSEGPLRELFF.

The chain carries TRBV28 and TRBJ1-2; D gene uncertain. This CDR3 has 13 amino acids. Between the trimmed V and J ends, which lost 5 bases and 8 bases, there was a span of 15 bases. CDR1 and CDR2 (germline): MDHEN, SYDVKM. The CDR3 reads CASSPGPYRGYTF. CDR3 nucleotides: TGTGCCAGCAGTCCCGGGCCCTATCGGGGCTACACCTTC.

The V call is TRBV9, the J call TRBJ1-3, with a weak D call TRBD1 (5 bases). V lost 3 bases, J lost 2 bases, and 12 bases lay in between. The CDR3 contains 15 residues. CDR1 SGDLS and CDR2 YYNGEE come from the germline V gene. The chain's CDR3 is CASSGSGTAGNTIYF. CDR3 DNA sequence: TGTGCCAGCAGCGGGAGTGGGACGGCTGGAAACACCATATATTTT.

The rearrangement uses TRBV7-2 and TRBJ1-2; no definite D call. The CDR3 spans 14 residues. Trimming removed 5 bases at V and 8 bases at J, with 18 bases between. Looked up from germline, CDR1 is SGHTA and CDR2 is FQGNSA. Here the CDR3 reads CASSPRALSVGYTF. The CDR3 DNA reads TGTGCCAGCAGCCCCCGGGCCCTAAGCGTCGGCTACACCTTC.

To note about this clone: In the same sample, other DNA sequences code for this CDR3. The rearrangement links TRBV5-4 to TRBJ2-3; no firm D call. The CDR3 has 15 amino acids. V was cut by 1 base and J by 0 bases, with 9 bases left in between. Germline V gene lookup returns CDR1 SGHNT and CDR2 YYREEE (reference sequence). The CDR3 nucleotides read TGTGCCAGCAGCTTGCGAACTCCTAGCACAGATACGCAGTATTTT. Residues: CASSLRTPSTDTQYF.

This CDR3 reads CASSLLSGPGGEQFF. As DNA, the CDR3 is TGTGCCAGCAGCTTATTGAGTGGGCCTGGTGGTGAGCAGTTCTTC. The V call is TRBV7-3, the J call TRBJ2-1; D is unresolved. Germline loops: CDR1 SGHTA, CDR2 FQGTGA. The CDR3 loop spans 15 amino acids. The V end was cut by 2 bases, the J end by 9 bases, with 17 bases between. The whole variable domain, remainder taken from reference TRBV7-3 and TRBJ2-1, is GAGVSQTPSNKVTEKGKYVELRCDPISGHTALYWYRQSLGQGPEFLIYFQGTGAADDSGLPNDRFFAVRPEGSVSTLKIQRTERGDSAVYLCASSLLSGPGGEQFFGPGTRLTVL.

The gene calls are TRBV5-8 and TRBJ1-3; D not certain. The CDR3 spans 12 residues. Per germline, CDR1 SGHTS and CDR2 YDEGEE. V was clipped by 2 bases and J by 4 bases, with 4 bases between them. As DNA, the CDR3 is TGTGCCAGCAGCTTCGTAGGAAACACCATATATTTT. Translation gives CASSFVGNTIYF.

The gene calls are TRBV14 and TRBJ2-2; D may be TRBD2 (5 bases). Trimming removed 4 bases from V and 1 base from J, with 13 bases in between. The CDR3 consists of 16 residues. Germline lookup yields CDR1 SGHDN and CDR2 FVKESK. The CDR3 region is CASSLHGRGNTGELFF. Written as DNA, the CDR3 is TGTGCCAGCAGCCTCCACGGACGGGGGAACACCGGGGAGCTGTTTTTT.

V and J are TRBV27 and TRBJ2-2; D gene unclear. Trimming removed 6 bases at V and 0 bases at J, with 8 bases between. Germline V gives CDR1 MNHEY, CDR2 SMNVEV (reference sequence). CDR3 size: 14 residues. CDR3 in DNA: TGTGCCAGCAGGAGGCAGCCGAACACCGGGGAGCTGTTTTTT. Translation gives CASRRQPNTGELFF.

The J gene is TRBJ2-6, the V gene TRBV28; 8 nucleotides agree with TRBD1. The ends lost 6 bases at V and 0 bases at J; junction bases unmatched: 7. Germline V lookup: CDR1 MDHEN, CDR2 SYDVKM. This CDR3 region has 17 residues. CDR3 loop: CASRQGQGFSGANVLTF. In DNA, the CDR3 is TGTGCCAGCAGACAAGGACAGGGCTTCTCTGGGGCCAACGTCCTGACTTTC.

As regards this clone: Other DNA variants within this sample encode the same CDR3. This sequence joins TRBV20-1 and TRBJ2-5; D is uncertain. CDR3 size: 11 residues. Germline CDR1 and CDR2: DFQATT and SNEGSKA (reference sequence). V was clipped by 1 base and J by 4 bases, with 4 bases between them. The DNA of the CDR3 is TGCAGTGCTAGAGTAGGAGAGACCCAGTACTTC. This translates into CSARVGETQYF.

The V call is TRBV9, the J call TRBJ1-2; D perhaps matches TRBD1 (6 bases). The CDR3 spans 15 residues. Deletions cut 0 bases from V and 6 bases from J, with 15 bases between. Germline assignment: CDR1 SGDLS and CDR2 YYNGEE. CDR3 amino acids: CASSVATRGDNGYTF. For the CDR3, the DNA is TGTGCCAGCAGCGTAGCTACTCGCGGGGACAATGGCTACACCTTC.

This rearrangement joins TRBV5-1 to TRBJ2-1; TRBD2 matches 9 bases. V was pared by 2 bases and J by 6 bases, with 3 bases of the junction left unmatched. The CDR3 contains 14 residues. Per germline, CDR1 SGHRS and CDR2 YFSETQ. CDR3 sequence reads: CASSFLLAGNEQFF. DNA of the CDR3: TGCGCCAGCAGCTTCCTACTAGCGGGCAATGAGCAGTTCTTC.

The V and J genes are TRBV2 and TRBJ2-7, with D unresolved. V lost 9 bases, J lost 6 bases, and 15 bases lay in between. The CDR3 runs 12 residues. Looked up from germline, CDR1 is SNHLY and CDR2 is FYNNEI. The CDR3 sequence is CASRSEGGEQYF. In nucleotides, the CDR3 is TGTGCCAGTAGATCGGAAGGTGGCGAGCAGTACTTC.

The J gene is TRBJ1-1, the V gene TRBV7-8; 7 nucleotides line up with TRBD1. Trimming cost V 3 bases and J 5 bases; bases outside gene matches: 6. The CDR3 extends over 14 amino acids. Germline CDR1 and CDR2: SGHVS and FQNEAQ. The CDR3 loop is CASSFRDSATEAFF. For the CDR3, the DNA is TGTGCCAGCAGCTTCCGGGACAGCGCTACTGAAGCTTTCTTT.

This chain joins TRBV28 and TRBJ1-1; D not certain. This CDR3 is 14 amino acids long. Trimming took 3 bases from V and 6 from J, leaving 14 bases between them. The germline V gene encodes CDR1 MDHEN and CDR2 SYDVKM. The CDR3 DNA reads as TGTGCCAGCAGTTTGCCTAACCGTATAGCTGAAGCTTTCTTT. This sequence encodes CASSLPNRIAEAFF. Full variable domain (missing parts from reference TRBV28 and TRBJ1-1): DVKVTQSSRYLVKRTGEKVFLECVQDMDHENMFWYRQDPGLGLRLIYFSYDVKMKEKGDIPEGYSVSREKKERFSLILESASTNQTSMYLCASSLPNRIAEAFFGQGTRLTVV.

V gene TRBV25-1 combines with J gene TRBJ1-1, with D unclear. Germline values: CDR1 MGHDK, CDR2 SYGVNS. V was pared by 5 bases and J by 1 base, with 14 bases between. This CDR3 region has 15 residues. CDR3 in DNA: TGTGCCAGCAGTAATGCCCCGGGAGGGAACACTGAAGCTTTCTTT. Translating gives CASSNAPGGNTEAFF.

The rearrangement joins TRBV6-6 to TRBJ2-2, with D perhaps matching TRBD1 or TRBD2 (5 bases each). Per germline, CDR1 MNHNY and CDR2 SVGAGI (reference sequence). The CDR3 length is 15 residues. Trimming pared 6 bases from V and 5 bases from J, leaving 16 bases between. The CDR3 nucleotides are TGTGCCAGCAGCCAAATACCAGGGACGACCGGGGAGCTGTTTTTT. Residues: CASSQIPGTTGELFF.

The gene calls are TRBV10-1 and TRBJ2-1; 10 bases fit TRBD2. Germline trimming cut 2 bases from V and 7 bases from J; bases unmatched to any gene: 11. This CDR3 region has 17 residues. Germline V gene data show CDR1 as WNHNN and CDR2 as SYGVQD (reference sequence). In DNA, the CDR3 is TGCGCCAGCAGTGAGACGTTCCGAGCGGGAGGGAGAAATGAGCAGTTCTTC. Translating it yields CASSETFRAGGRNEQFF.

V and J are TRBV29-1 and TRBJ2-6, with D unresolved. Trimming removed 4 bases from V and 0 bases from J, with 4 bases in between. Germline CDR1 and CDR2: SQVTM and ANQGSEA. The length of the CDR3 is 13 residues. CDR3 amino acids: CSVVSSGANVLTF. The CDR3 bases are TGCAGCGTTGTCAGCTCTGGGGCCAACGTCCTGACTTTC.

V usage is TRBV4-2 and J usage is TRBJ1-2; 7 nucleotides agree with TRBD1. The CDR3 length is 15 residues. The germline gives CDR1 LGHNA, CDR2 YNFKEQ. The ends lost 7 bases at V and 14 bases at J; junction bases unmatched: 22. The CDR3 sequence: CASTKESRDSSEFTF. CDR3 coding DNA: TGTGCCAGCACTAAAGAGTCCCGGGACAGCTCAGAATTTACCTTC.

The V call is TRBV5-4, the J call TRBJ2-1; tentative D call: TRBD1 (5 bases). The CDR3 length is 15 residues. With 4 bases removed from V and 3 bases from J, the gap between germline ends came to 14 bases. Germline values: CDR1 SGHNT, CDR2 YYREEE (reference sequence). CDR3 bases: TGTGCCAGCAGCAAGGACAACTACCTCTACAATGAGCAGTTCTTC. Its translation: CASSKDNYLYNEQFF.

This chain connects TRBV7-2 to TRBJ1-1; 9 nucleotides line up with TRBD1. The CDR3 length is 14 residues. In germline, CDR1 is SGHTA, CDR2 FQGNSA. Trimming cost V 4 bases and J 11 bases; bases outside gene matches: 11. Written as DNA, the CDR3 is TGTGCCAGCAGCTGGGCCGGGACAGGGAGGCTCGCTTTCTTT. It yields the protein CASSWAGTGRLAFF.

With regard to this clone: Other DNA sequences in the same sample also yield this CDR3. V usage is TRBV19 and J usage is TRBJ2-1, with D perhaps TRBD2 (5 bases). V was clipped by 5 bases and J by 9 bases, with 8 bases between them. From germline, CDR1 is LNHDA and CDR2 SQIVND (reference sequence). The CDR3 runs to 11 residues. The CDR3 bases are TGTGCCAGTAGTTCGAGGGCTGAGCAGTTCTTC. Its translation is CASSSRAEQFF.